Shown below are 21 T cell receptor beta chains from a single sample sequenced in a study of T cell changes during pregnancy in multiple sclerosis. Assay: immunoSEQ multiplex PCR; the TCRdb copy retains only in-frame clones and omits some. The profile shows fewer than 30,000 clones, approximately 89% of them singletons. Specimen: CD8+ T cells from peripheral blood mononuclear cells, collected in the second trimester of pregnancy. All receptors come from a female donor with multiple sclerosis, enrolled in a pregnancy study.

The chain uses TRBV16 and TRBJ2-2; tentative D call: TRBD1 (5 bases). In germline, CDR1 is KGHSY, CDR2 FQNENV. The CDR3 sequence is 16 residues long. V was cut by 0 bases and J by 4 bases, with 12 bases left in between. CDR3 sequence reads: CASSQSVGPVTGELFF. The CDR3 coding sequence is TGTGCCAGCAGCCAATCCGTGGGGCCAGTCACCGGGGAGCTGTTTTTT.

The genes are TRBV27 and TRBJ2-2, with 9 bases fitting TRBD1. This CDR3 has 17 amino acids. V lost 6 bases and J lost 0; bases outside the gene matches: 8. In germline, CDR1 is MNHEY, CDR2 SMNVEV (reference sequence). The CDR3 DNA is TGTGCCAGCAGCTCTTTAGGGACAGGGCCGAACACCGGGGAGCTGTTTTTT. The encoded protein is CASSSLGTGPNTGELFF.

CDR3 coding DNA: TGTGCCAGCAGCTTTTCCGGGAGCGCAGATACGCAGTATTTT. This codes for CASSFSGSADTQYF. The chain carries TRBV5-6 and TRBJ2-3; D is perhaps TRBD2 (6 bases). V lost 2 bases to trimming and J lost 4 bases, with 11 bases between them. The CDR3 totals 14 residues. Germline CDR1 SGHDT, CDR2 YYEEEE.

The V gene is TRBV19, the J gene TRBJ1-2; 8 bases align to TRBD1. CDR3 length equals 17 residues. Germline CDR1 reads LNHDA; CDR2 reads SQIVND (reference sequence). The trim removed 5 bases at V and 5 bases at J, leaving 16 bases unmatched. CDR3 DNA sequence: TGTGCCAGTAGTTCATCCGGACGGCAGGGGGCTGTGTATGGCTACACCTTC. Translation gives CASSSSGRQGAVYGYTF.

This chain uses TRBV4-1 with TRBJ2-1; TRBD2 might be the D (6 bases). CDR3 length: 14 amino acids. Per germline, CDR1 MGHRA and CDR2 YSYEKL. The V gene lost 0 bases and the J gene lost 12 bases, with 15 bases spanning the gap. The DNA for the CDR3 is TGCGCCAGCAGCCAAGAAGGTTCTAGGCGGGGGCAGTTCTTC. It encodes CASSQEGSRRGQFF.

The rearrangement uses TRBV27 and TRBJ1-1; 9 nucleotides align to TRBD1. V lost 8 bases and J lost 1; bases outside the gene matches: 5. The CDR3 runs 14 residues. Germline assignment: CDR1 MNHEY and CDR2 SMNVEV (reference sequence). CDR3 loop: CASGTGRGNTEAFF. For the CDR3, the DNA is TGTGCCAGCGGGACAGGGAGGGGGAACACTGAAGCTTTCTTT.

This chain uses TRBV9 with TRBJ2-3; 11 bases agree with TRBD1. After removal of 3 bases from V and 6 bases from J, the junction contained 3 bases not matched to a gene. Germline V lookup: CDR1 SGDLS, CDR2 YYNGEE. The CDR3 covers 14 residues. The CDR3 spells CASSGTGGVDTQYF. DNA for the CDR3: TGTGCCAGCAGCGGGACAGGGGGCGTCGATACGCAGTATTTT.

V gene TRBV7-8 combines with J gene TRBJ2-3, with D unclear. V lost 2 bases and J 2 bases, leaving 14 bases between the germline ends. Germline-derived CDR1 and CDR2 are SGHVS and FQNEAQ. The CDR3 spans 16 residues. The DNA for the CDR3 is TGTGCCAGCAGCTTAAATTCTAGATCATACACAGATACGCAGTATTTT. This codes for CASSLNSRSYTDTQYF.

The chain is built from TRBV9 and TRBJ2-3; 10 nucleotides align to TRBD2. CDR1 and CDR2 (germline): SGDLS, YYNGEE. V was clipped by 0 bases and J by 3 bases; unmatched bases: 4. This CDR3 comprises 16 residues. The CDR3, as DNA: TGTGCCAGCAGCGTAGGTACTAGCGGGATGACAGATACGCAGTATTTT. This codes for CASSVGTSGMTDTQYF.

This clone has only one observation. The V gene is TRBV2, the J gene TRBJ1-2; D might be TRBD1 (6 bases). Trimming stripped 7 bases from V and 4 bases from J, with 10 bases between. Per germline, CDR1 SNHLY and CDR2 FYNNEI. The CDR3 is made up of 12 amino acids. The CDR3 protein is CASKDSRYGYTF. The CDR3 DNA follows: TGTGCCAGCAAGGACAGCCGCTATGGCTACACCTTC.

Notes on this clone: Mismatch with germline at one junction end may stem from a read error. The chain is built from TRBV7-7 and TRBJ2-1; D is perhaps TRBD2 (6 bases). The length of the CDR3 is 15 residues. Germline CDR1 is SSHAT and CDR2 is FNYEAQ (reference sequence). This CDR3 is CASSPSTGTGNEQFF. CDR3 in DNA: TGTGCTAGCAGCCCCTCAACCGGGACTGGCAATGAGCAGTTCTTC.

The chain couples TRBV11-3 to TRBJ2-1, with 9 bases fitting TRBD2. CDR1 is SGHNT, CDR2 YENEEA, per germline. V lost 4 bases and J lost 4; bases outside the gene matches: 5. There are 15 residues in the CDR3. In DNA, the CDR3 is TGTGCCAGCAGCTACAGAGCGGGAGGTTACAATGAGCAGTTCTTC. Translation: CASSYRAGGYNEQFF.

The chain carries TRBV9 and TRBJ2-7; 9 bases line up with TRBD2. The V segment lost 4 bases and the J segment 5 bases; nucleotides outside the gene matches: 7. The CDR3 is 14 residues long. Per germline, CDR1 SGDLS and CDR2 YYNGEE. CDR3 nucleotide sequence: TGTGCCAGCAGCCCCCGGGCGGGAGGGCACGAGCAGTACTTC. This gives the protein CASSPRAGGHEQYF.

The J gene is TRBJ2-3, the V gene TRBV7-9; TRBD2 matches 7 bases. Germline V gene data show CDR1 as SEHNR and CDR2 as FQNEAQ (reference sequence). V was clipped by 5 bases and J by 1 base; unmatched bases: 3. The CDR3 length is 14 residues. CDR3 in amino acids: CASSELAGTDTQYF. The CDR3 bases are TGTGCCAGCAGCGAGCTAGCGGGCACAGATACGCAGTATTTT.

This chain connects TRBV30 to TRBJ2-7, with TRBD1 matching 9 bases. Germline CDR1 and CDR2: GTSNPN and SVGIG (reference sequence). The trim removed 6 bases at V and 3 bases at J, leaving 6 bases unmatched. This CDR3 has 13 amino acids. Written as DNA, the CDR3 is TGTGCCTGTTGGACAGGGGCCATCTACGAGCAGTACTTC. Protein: CACWTGAIYEQYF.

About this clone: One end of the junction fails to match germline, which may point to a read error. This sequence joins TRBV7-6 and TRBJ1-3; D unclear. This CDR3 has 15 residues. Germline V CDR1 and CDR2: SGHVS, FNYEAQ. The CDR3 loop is CASTPSPTSGNTIYF. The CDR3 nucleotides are TGTGCAAGCACACCGTCCCCGACATCTGGAAACACCATATATTTT.

CDR3 bases: TGTGCCAGCAGCTCGTTGTCGTTTGAGCAGTACTTC. Residues: CASSSLSFEQYF. The V and J genes are TRBV7-9 and TRBJ2-7; no firm D call. This CDR3 is built from 12 residues. Germline CDR1 SEHNR, CDR2 FQNEAQ (reference sequence). Trimming took off 4 bases at V and 7 bases at J, with 11 bases between the two ends. Full variable domain (missing parts from reference TRBV7-9 and TRBJ2-7): DTGVSQNPRHKITKRGQNVTFRCDPISEHNRLYWYRQTLGQGPEFLTYFQNEAQLEKSRLLSDRFSAERPKGSFSTLEIQRTEQGDSAMYLCASSSLSFEQYFGPGTRLTVT.

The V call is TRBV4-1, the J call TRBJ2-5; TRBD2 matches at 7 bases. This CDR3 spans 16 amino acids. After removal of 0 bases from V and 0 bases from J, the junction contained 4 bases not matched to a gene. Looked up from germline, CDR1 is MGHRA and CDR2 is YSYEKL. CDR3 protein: CASSQDPSGDQETQYF. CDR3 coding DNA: TGCGCCAGCAGCCAAGACCCGAGCGGGGACCAAGAGACCCAGTACTTC.

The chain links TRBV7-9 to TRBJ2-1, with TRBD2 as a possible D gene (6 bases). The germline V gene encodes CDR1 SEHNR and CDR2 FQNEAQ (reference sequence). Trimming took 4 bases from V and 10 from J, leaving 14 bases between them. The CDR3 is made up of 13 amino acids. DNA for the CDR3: TGTGCCAGCAGCTCCCCTGGACTAATCGAGCAGTTCTTC. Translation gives CASSSPGLIEQFF.

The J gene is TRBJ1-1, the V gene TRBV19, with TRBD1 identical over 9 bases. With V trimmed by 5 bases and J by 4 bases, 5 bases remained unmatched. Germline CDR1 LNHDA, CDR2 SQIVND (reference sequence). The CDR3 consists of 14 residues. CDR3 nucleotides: TGTGCCAGTAGTCTACAGGGGGCGGGCACTGAAGCTTTCTTT. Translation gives CASSLQGAGTEAFF. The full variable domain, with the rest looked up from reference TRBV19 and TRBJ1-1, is DGGITQSPKYLFRKEGQNVTLSCEQNLNHDAMYWYRQDPGQGLRLIYYSQIVNDFQKGDIAEGYSVSREKKESFPLTVTSAQKNPTAFYLCASSLQGAGTEAFFGQGTRLTVV.

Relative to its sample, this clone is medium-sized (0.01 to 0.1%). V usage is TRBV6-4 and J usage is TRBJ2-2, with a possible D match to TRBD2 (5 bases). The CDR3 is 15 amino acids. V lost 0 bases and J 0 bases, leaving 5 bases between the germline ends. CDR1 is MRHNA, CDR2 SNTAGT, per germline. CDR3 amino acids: CASSDSGTNTGELFF. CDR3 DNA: TGTGCCAGCAGTGACTCCGGGACGAACACCGGGGAGCTGTTTTTT.